This T cell receptor (beta chain) came from a study of blood T cell repertoires in COVID-19. Participants' own reports of clinical history determined their cohort assignment. Produced via immunoSEQ multiplex PCR; TCRdb's table is partial and in-frame only. The table has approximately 260,000 clones, approximately 86% seen once. Sequenced sample: PBMCs or T cells enriched from blood (not recorded which). The sequence came from a woman between 25 and 40 years old with acute COVID-19.

This chain's CDR3 is CASSFSASLSYNEQFF. For the CDR3, the DNA is TGTGCCAGCAGCTTCAGTGCTAGCCTCTCCTACAATGAGCAGTTCTTC. The gene calls are TRBV7-9 and TRBJ2-1; tentatively, D is TRBD2 (5 bases). The CDR3 sequence is 16 residues long. Trimming shortened V by 3 bases and J by 0 bases, and 12 bases separated the two germline ends. Germline V CDR1 and CDR2: SEHNR, FQNEAQ (reference sequence).